A selection of T cell receptor beta chains follows, all from one sample in a study of T-cell reconstitution after alpha-beta-depleted transplantation in children. From the PCR reads, TCRdb called clonotypes with MiXCR, one entry per CDR3 protein. The table has fewer than 750,000 distinct CDR3 sequences, roughly 24% seen once. Sequences were derived from PBMCs, mostly from graft donor cells, sampled 360 days after TCRalphabeta/CD19-depleted stem cell transplant. The source of these receptors is a boy under three years old who had a stem cell transplant for acute myeloid leukemia, so the T cells may come from the graft donor. Each CDR3 is given without its conserved first and last residue. Only part of the rows carry a size: once, few, many, or a class if the clone is expanded.

v_call,j_call,clone_size,cdr3_aa
TRBV6-1,TRBJ2-1,.,ANGPRDRVNEQF
TRBV7-7,TRBJ1-2,many,ASSLPVDSYGYT
TRBV7-2,TRBJ2-5,few,ASSLAGLAEETQY
TRBV20-1,TRBJ2-5,few,SAYGDGQETQY
TRBV20-1,TRBJ2-3,.,SFSDRSKPSTDTQY
TRBV7-9,TRBJ1-2,many,ASSLDPGQVLGYT
TRBV12-3/TRBV12-4,TRBJ2-1,.,ASSFNSGDVNEQF
TRBV6-1,TRBJ2-3,many,ASSERGDTDTQY
TRBV7-8,TRBJ2-3,many,ASSPQMESTDTQY
TRBV12-3/TRBV12-4,TRBJ2-2,few,ASSPQGAGELF
TRBV5-1,TRBJ2-7,many,ASSGNYEQY
TRBV12-3/TRBV12-4,TRBJ1-6,many,ASLRRGGPWASPLH
TRBV7-9,TRBJ2-7,many,ASSRFGGYEQY
TRBV4-3,TRBJ2-7,few,ASSQDLGSDEQY
TRBV29-1,TRBJ2-5,many,SASSAGVGGTQY
TRBV28,TRBJ2-1,many,ASSKGIIYEQF
TRBV6-5,TRBJ1-1,.,ASSYSDRRINTEAF
TRBV4-3,TRBJ1-4,many,ASSQEKGATNEKLF
TRBV5-1,TRBJ2-3,few,ASSLTGLEADTQY
TRBV11-2,TRBJ2-1,.,ASSLRRGLLDYTRNEQF
TRBV6-1,TRBJ1-5,few,ASNLIQGNQPQH
TRBV5-6,TRBJ1-2,many,ASSRGQTLVGYGYT
TRBV6-5,TRBJ1-5,.,ASSYSYGSNQPQH
TRBV9,TRBJ2-3,few,ASSVEPTDTQY
TRBV20-1,TRBJ2-7,.,SAQPIAGGPGEY
TRBV29-1,TRBJ2-7,many,SVRAGGIYEQY
TRBV4-1,TRBJ2-5,many,ASSQERQGVRGTQY
TRBV11-1,TRBJ2-3,.,ASSSLPRDSGSTDTQY
TRBV29-1,TRBJ2-1,.,SVAHGGYNEQF
TRBV12-3/TRBV12-4,TRBJ2-1,few,ASSLGRRGDNEQF
TRBV11-3,TRBJ2-7,many,ASSLAGTDSYEQY
TRBV7-2,TRBJ1-1,few,ASSQGVWTEAF
TRBV12-3/TRBV12-4,TRBJ2-2,.,ASSTPRWGTGELF
TRBV6-2/TRBV6-3,TRBJ1-2,.,ASGSDGTMSGYT
TRBV6-5,TRBJ2-4,.,ASSYSRTTAAKNIQY
TRBV3-1,TRBJ2-1,.,ASSLWTRQGRDNEQF
TRBV12-3/TRBV12-4,TRBJ1-1,.,ASRRREGTEAF
TRBV5-6,TRBJ2-7,.,ASSLGGAFSYEQY
TRBV3-1,TRBJ2-6,many,ASSQGSPLRTVTTSGANVLT
TRBV18,TRBJ1-2,.,ASSPERRIGYT
TRBV7-9,TRBJ2-6,few,ASSLEFGANVLT